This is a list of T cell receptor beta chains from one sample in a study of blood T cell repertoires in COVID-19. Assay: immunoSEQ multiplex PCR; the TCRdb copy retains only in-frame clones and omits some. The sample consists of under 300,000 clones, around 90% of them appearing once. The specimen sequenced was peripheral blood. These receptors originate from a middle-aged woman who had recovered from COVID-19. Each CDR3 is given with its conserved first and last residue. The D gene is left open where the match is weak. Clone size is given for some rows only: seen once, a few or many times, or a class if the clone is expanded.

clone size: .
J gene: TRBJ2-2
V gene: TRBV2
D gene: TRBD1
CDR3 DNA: TGTGCCAGCAGCGAACAGGGGACCTCGAACACCGGGGAGCTGTTTTTT
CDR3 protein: CASSEQGTSNTGELFF

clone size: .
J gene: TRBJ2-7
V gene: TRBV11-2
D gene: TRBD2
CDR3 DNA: TGTGCCAGCAGCTTAATCAGCGGGAGCGGCGGCGAGCAGTACTTC
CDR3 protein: CASSLISGSGGEQYF

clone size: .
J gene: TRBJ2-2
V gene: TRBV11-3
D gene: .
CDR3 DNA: TGTGCCAGCAGCTTGGGTCTAGAACCGAACACCGGGGAGCTGTTTTTT
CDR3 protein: CASSLGLEPNTGELFF

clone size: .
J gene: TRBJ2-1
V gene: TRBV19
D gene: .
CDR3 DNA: TGTGCCAGTAGTAGGGGCGTGACTCACAATGAGCAGTTCTTC
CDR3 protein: CASSRGVTHNEQFF

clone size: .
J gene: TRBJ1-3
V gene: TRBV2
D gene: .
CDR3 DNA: TGTGCCAGCATGCCGGGTGGAAACACCATATATTTT
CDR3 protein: CASMPGGNTIYF

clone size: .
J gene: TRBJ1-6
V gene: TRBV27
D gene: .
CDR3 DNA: TGTGCCAGCAGTTTCTCTAGCTCCTATAATTCACCCCTCCACTTT
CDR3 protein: CASSFSSSYNSPLHF

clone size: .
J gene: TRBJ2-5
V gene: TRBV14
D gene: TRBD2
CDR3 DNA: TGTGCCAGCAGCCATTTGGGGACTAGCGGGAAAGAGACCCAGTACTTC
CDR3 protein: CASSHLGTSGKETQYF

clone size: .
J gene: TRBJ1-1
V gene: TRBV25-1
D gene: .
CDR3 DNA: TGTGCCAGCAGTGAATGGAGTGTGACAGAAAACACTGAAGCTTTCTTT
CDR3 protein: CASSEWSVTENTEAFF

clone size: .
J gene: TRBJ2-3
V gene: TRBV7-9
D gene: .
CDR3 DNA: TGTGCCAGCAGCCCTAGGGGGACATCTAGCACAGATACGCAGTATTTT
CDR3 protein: CASSPRGTSSTDTQYF

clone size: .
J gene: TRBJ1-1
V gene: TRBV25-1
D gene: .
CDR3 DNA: TGTGCCAGCAGTGAGGGGGGGAGGACTGAAGCTTTCTTT
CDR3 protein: CASSEGGRTEAFF

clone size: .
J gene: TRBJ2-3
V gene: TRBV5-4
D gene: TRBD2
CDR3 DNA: TGTGCCAGCAGCTTCGGGACTAGCGACGGAGCGGATACGCAGTATTTT
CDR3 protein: CASSFGTSDGADTQYF

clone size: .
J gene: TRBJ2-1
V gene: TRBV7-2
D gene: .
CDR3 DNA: TGTGCCAGCAGCTGGGTAGCGGACTCCTACAATGAGCAGTTCTTC
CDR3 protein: CASSWVADSYNEQFF

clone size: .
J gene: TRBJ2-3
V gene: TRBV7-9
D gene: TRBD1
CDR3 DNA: TGTGCCAGCAGCCCAACAGGGGGCGCACCAGATACGCAGTATTTT
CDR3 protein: CASSPTGGAPDTQYF

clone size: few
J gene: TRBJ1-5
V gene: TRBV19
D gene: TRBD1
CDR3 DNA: TGTGCCAGTAGTAGGGGACAGGCAATAAGCAATCAGCCCCAGCATTTT
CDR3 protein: CASSRGQAISNQPQHF

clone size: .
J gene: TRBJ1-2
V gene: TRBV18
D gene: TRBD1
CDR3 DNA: TGTGCCAGCTCACCAGGACAGGGGCCGCCTAACTATGGCTACACCTTC
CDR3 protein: CASSPGQGPPNYGYTF

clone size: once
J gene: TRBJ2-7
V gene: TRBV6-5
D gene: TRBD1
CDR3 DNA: TGTGCCAGCGGGGGACAGGGGTCTTACGAGCAGTACTTC
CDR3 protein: CASGGQGSYEQYF

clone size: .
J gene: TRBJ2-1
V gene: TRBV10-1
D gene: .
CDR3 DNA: TGCGCCAGCAGTGCCGAGGATGAGCAGTTCTTC
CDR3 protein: CASSAEDEQFF

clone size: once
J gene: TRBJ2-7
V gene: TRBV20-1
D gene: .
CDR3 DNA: TGCAGTGCTAGTAACCCGGGGATACCCTACGAGCAGTACTTC
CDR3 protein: CSASNPGIPYEQYF

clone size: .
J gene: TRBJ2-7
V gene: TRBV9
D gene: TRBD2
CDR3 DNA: TGTGCCAGCAGCGTAGGTCTAGCGGGAGCTACCAACGAGCAGTACTTC
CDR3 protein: CASSVGLAGATNEQYF

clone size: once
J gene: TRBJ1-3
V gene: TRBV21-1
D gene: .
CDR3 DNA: TGTGCCAGCAGGGGGACAGTCAGATACTCTGGAAACACCATATATTTT
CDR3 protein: CASRGTVRYSGNTIYF

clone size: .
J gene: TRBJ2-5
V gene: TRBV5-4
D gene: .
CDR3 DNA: TGTGCCAGCAGCATACAAGAGACCCAGTACTTC
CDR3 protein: CASSIQETQYF

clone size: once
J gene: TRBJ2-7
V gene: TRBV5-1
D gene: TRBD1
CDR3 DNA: TGCGCCAGCAGCTTCCACCCGGACAGGGGCTCATACGAGCAGTACTTC
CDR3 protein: CASSFHPDRGSYEQYF

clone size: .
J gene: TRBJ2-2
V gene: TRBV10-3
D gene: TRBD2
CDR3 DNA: TGTGCCATCCCCAGCGGGACCAACACCGGGGAGCTGTTTTTT
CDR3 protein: CAIPSGTNTGELFF

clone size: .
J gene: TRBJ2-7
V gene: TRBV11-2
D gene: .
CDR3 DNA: TGTGCCAGCAGTTTTCAAGGGGGTTCCTACGAGCAGTACTTC
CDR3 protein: CASSFQGGSYEQYF

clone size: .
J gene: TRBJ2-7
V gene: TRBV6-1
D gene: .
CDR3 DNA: TGTGCCAGCAGTGAATTTAATTCCTACGAGCAGTACTTC
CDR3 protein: CASSEFNSYEQYF

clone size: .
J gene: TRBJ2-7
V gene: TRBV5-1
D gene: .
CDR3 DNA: TGCGCCTGCGAGGGGGGGTCCGAGCAGTACTTC
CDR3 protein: CACEGGSEQYF

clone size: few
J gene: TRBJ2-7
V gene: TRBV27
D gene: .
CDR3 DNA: TGTGCCAGCAGTTTAAGCTCGAGCTCCTACGAGCAGTACTTC
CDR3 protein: CASSLSSSSYEQYF

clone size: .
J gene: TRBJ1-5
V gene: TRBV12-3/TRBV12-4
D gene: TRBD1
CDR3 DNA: TGTGCCAGCAGTTCAGGGGGCGTGCAGCCCCAGCATTTT
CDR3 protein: CASSSGGVQPQHF

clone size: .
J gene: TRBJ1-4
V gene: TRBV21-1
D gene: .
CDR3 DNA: TGTGCCAGCAGCCGAGGATCGGGGGTGGCGGAAAAACTGTTTTTT
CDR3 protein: CASSRGSGVAEKLFF

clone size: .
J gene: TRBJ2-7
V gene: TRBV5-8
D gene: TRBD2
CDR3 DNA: TGTGCCAGCAGCTTGGCTCCTAGCGGGAGGCACGAGCAGTACTTC
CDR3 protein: CASSLAPSGRHEQYF

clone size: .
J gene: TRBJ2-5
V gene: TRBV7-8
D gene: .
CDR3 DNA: TGTTCTAGCGTTACGCGGGATCCCGGAGAGACCCAGTACTTC
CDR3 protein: CSSVTRDPGETQYF

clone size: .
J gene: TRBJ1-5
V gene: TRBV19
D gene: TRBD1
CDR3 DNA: TGTGCCAGTAGTATAGCACGTGGGACAGGGAGGGGCAATCAGCCCCAGCATTTT
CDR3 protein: CASSIARGTGRGNQPQHF

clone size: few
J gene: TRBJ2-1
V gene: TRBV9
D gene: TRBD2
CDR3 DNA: TGTGCCAGCAGCTCCCGCCCGGGAGGAATGTACAATGAGCAGTTCTTC
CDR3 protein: CASSSRPGGMYNEQFF

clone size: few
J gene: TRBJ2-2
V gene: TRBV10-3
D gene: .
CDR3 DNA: TGTGCCATCAGTGAGTCAGGGGCAAACGGGGAGCTGTTTTTT
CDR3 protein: CAISESGANGELFF

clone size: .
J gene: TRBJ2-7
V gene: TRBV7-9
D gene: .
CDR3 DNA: TGTGCCAGCAGCTCTTACAGTTCCTACGAGCAGTACTTC
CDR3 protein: CASSSYSSYEQYF

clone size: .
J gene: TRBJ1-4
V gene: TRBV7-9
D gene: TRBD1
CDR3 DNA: TGTGCCAGCACGGGGACAGCAAATGAAAAACTGTTTTTT
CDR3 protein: CASTGTANEKLFF

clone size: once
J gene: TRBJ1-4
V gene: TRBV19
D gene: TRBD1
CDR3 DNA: TGTGCCAGTAGGGACTCCGGGACAGTTAGTGAAAAACTGTTTTTT
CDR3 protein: CASRDSGTVSEKLFF

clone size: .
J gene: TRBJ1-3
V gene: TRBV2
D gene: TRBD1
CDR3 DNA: TGTGCCAGCAGGACGTTACAGGGGGCTGGAAACACCATATATTTT
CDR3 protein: CASRTLQGAGNTIYF

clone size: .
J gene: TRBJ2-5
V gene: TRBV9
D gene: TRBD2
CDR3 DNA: TGTGCCAGCAGCGTGACTAGCGGGAGCCGAGAGACCCAGTACTTC
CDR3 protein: CASSVTSGSRETQYF

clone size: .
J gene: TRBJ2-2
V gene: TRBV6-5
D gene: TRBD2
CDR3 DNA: TGTGCCAGCACGCGGGAGGGGGGCACCGGGGAGCTGTTTTTT
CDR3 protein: CASTREGGTGELFF

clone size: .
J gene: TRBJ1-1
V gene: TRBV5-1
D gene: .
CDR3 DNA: TGCGCCAGCAGCTCGGGGGGCACCCCGAACACTGAAGCTTTCTTT
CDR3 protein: CASSSGGTPNTEAFF

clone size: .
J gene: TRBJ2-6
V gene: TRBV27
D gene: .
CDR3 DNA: TGTGCCAGCAGTCCCCACCCCCCGGACACGGGAGTTGGGGCCAACGTCCTGACTTTC
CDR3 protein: CASSPHPPDTGVGANVLTF

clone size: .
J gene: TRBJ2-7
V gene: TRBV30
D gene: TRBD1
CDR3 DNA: TGTGCCTGGAGCCGGGACAGTGGTTACGAGCAGTACTTC
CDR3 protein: CAWSRDSGYEQYF

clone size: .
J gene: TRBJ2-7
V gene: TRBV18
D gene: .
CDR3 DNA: TGTGCCAGCTCACCAGACTGGGACTTCGAGCAGTACTTC
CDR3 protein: CASSPDWDFEQYF

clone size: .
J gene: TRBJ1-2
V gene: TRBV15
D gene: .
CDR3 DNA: TGTGCCACCAGCAGAGAGGTCCTGGGGGGGGGTGGCTACACCTTC
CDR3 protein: CATSREVLGGGGYTF

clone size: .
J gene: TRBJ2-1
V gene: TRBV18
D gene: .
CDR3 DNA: TGTGCCAGCTCACCATTGGGAGTGATGGATGAGCAGTTCTTC
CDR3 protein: CASSPLGVMDEQFF

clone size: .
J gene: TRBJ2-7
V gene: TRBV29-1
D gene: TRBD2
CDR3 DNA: TGCAGCGTTACTAGCGGAGCCTACGAGCAGTACTTC
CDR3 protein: CSVTSGAYEQYF

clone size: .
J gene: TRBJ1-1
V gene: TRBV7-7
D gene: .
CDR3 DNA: TGTGCTAGCAGCTTAGGTCTCCGCACTGAAGCTTTCTTT
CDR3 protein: CASSLGLRTEAFF

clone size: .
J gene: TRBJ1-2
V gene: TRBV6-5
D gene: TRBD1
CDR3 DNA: TGTGCCAGCAGGGGGACAGCAAACTACTATGGCTACACCTTC
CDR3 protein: CASRGTANYYGYTF

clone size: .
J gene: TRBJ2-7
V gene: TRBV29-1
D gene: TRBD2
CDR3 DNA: TGCAGCGTTCCCAAGGGAACTAGCGCGAGTGAGCAGTACTTC
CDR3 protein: CSVPKGTSASEQYF

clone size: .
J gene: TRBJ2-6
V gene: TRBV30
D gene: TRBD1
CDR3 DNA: TGTGCCTGGAGGCGGACAGGGGGTTACTCTGGGGCCAACGTCCTGACTTTC
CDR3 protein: CAWRRTGGYSGANVLTF

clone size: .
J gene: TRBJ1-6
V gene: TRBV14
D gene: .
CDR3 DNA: TGTGCCAGCAGCCAAGTCGGGGGACTGTATAATTCACCCCTCCACTTT
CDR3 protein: CASSQVGGLYNSPLHF

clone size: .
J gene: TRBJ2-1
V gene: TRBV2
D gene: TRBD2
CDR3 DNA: TGTGCCAGCAGTTGGACTAGCGCTAGTAACAATGAGCAGTTCTTC
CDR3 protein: CASSWTSASNNEQFF

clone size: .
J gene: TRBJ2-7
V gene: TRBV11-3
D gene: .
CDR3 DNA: TGTGCCAGCAGCGAGGGGAGGTTTCCCTCCTACGAGCAGTACTTC
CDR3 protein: CASSEGRFPSYEQYF

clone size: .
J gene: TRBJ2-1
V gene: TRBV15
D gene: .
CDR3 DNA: TGTGCCACCAGCAGCCCGGGGAATGAGCAGTTCTTC
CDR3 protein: CATSSPGNEQFF